This entry lists 3 T cell receptor beta chains sequenced from one sample in a study of T cells in Graves' hyperthyroidism and ophthalmopathy. Amplified TCR beta CDR3 regions came from RNA transcripts. Initially, a first-round RT-PCR of the TCR CDR3 employed the HTBI primer set. TCRdb used MiXCR to reprocess the multiplex PCR reads, holding one entry per CDR3 protein. The sample yields 640,000 or so distinct CDR3 sequences, 14% seen once. The material sequenced was blood. Every receptor here comes from a young woman with Graves' ophthalmopathy.

This clonotype was picked up a small number of times. This rearrangement joins TRBV10-3 to TRBJ1-4; D is possibly TRBD1 (6 bases). Germline V gene lookup returns CDR1 ENHRY and CDR2 SYGVKD. The CDR3 contains 15 residues. Trimming removed 3 bases at V and 0 bases at J, with 8 bases between. The CDR3 DNA follows: TGTGCCATCAGTGATAACAGGGCAACTAATGAAAAACTGTTTTTT. The encoded protein is CAISDNRATNEKLFF.

This clonotype was seen many times. This chain's CDR3 is CATSDGAPNTGELFF. The CDR3 coding sequence is TGTGCCACCAGTGATGGGGCTCCGAACACCGGGGAGCTGTTTTTT. The chain joins TRBV24-1 to TRBJ2-2; D perhaps matches TRBD1 (5 bases). The CDR3 totals 15 residues. The ends were cut back, 3 bases at V and 0 bases at J, with 7 bases in the middle. The germline V gene encodes CDR1 KGHDR and CDR2 SFDVKD.

This clonotype has at least ten counts. V usage is TRBV7-2 and J usage is TRBJ2-1; D may be TRBD1 (6 bases). From germline, CDR1 is SGHTA and CDR2 FQGNSA. CDR3 length equals 15 residues. V lost 5 bases and J 3 bases, leaving 14 bases between the germline ends. CDR3: CASSTGTQLYNEQFF. As DNA, the CDR3 is TGTGCCAGCAGCACCGGGACACAACTCTACAATGAGCAGTTCTTC.